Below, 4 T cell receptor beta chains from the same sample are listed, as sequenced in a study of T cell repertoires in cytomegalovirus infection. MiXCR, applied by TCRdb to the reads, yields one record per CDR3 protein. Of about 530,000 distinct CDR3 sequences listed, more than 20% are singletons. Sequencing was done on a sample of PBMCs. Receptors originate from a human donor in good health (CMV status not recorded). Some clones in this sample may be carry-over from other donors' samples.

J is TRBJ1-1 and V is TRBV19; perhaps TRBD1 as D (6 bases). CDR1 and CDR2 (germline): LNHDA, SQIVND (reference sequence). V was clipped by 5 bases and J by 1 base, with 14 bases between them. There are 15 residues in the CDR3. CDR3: CASSPLGGANTEAFF. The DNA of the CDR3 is TGTGCCAGTAGTCCTCTTGGGGGGGCGAACACTGAAGCTTTCTTT.

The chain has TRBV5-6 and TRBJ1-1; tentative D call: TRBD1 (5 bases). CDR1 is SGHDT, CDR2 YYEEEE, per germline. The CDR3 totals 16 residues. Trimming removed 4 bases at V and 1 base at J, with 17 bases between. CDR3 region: CASSPPPWGGNTEAFF. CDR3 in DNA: TGTGCCAGCAGCCCTCCTCCGTGGGGGGGGAACACTGAAGCTTTCTTT.

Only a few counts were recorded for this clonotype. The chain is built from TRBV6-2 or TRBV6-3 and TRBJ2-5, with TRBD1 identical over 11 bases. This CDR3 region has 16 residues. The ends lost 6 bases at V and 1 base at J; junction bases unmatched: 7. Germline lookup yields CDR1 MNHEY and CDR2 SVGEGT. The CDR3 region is CASSQGTGGIQETQYF. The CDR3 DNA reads TGTGCCAGCAGCCAGGGGACAGGGGGAATCCAAGAGACCCAGTACTTC.

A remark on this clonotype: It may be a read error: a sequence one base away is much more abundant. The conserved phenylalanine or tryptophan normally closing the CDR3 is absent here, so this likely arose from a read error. CDR3 sequence reads: CASSGTSGYNEQFL. The CDR3 DNA reads as TGTGCCAGCAGCGGGACTAGCGGTTACAATGAGCAGTTCCTC. V gene TRBV7-6 combines with J gene TRBJ2-1, with TRBD2 matching over 11 bases. The germline V gene encodes CDR1 SGHVS and CDR2 FNYEAQ. Trimming cost V 5 bases and J 4 bases; bases outside gene matches: 1. This CDR3 is 14 amino acids long.